These T cell receptor beta chains were read from a single sample in a study of blood T cell repertoires in COVID-19. Assay: immunoSEQ multiplex PCR; the TCRdb copy retains only in-frame clones and omits some. Of around 300,000 clones detected, 90% appear once; the ten largest clones hold around 0.97%. Source material: peripheral blood. All receptors derive from a woman in her 40s with COVID-19, enrolled during active disease. CDR3s include the opening cysteine and the closing phenylalanine or tryptophan. A D gene is named only where the DNA matches it firmly. Clone size is stated in some rows and not others, as once, few, many or a class when expanded.

j_call v_call clone_size d_call cdr3_aa cdr3_nt
TRBJ2-7 TRBV9 NA TRBD2 CASSVGSGGSSYEQYF TGTGCCAGCAGCGTAGGTAGCGGGGGGAGCTCCTACGAGCAGTACTTC
TRBJ2-3 TRBV5-1 NA TRBD1 CASRGQGATDTQYF TGCGCCAGCAGGGGGCAGGGGGCTACAGATACGCAGTATTTT
TRBJ2-3 TRBV7-9 NA TRBD2 CASSPGGGGGTDTQYF TGTGCCAGCAGCCCAGGTGGCGGGGGGGGCACAGATACGCAGTATTTT
TRBJ1-1 TRBV11-3 NA NA CASSGRGAEAFF TGTGCCAGCAGCGGCAGGGGCGCTGAAGCTTTCTTT
TRBJ1-1 TRBV21-1 once NA CASSKDEKRRMNTEAFF TGTGCCAGCAGCAAAGATGAGAAAAGGAGGATGAACACTGAAGCTTTCTTT
TRBJ2-5 TRBV11-3 once NA CASRAGSTRETQYF TGTGCCAGCAGGGCAGGGTCTACGCGAGAGACCCAGTACTTC
TRBJ2-7 TRBV6-5 NA TRBD1 CASRGTGVYEQYF TGTGCCAGCAGGGGGACAGGAGTCTACGAGCAGTACTTC
TRBJ1-4 TRBV10-3 NA TRBD1 CAISESQGAGDEKLFF TGTGCCATCAGTGAGTCGCAGGGGGCAGGGGATGAAAAACTGTTTTTT
TRBJ1-2 TRBV7-2 NA NA CASSPGGGRGYTF TGTGCCAGCAGCCCTGGGGGGGGACGCGGCTACACCTTC
TRBJ2-3 TRBV24-1 NA NA CATSDYRVTDTQYF TGTGCCACCAGTGATTACAGGGTTACAGATACGCAGTATTTT
TRBJ2-1 TRBV5-1 NA TRBD1 CASSLVPGQAIYNEQFF TGCGCCAGCAGCTTGGTTCCGGGACAGGCGATCTACAATGAGCAGTTCTTC
TRBJ1-1 TRBV6-2/TRBV6-3 NA NA CASSYSNVGRVIAEAFF TGTGCCAGCAGTTACTCGAACGTAGGCAGGGTGATCGCTGAAGCTTTCTTT
TRBJ1-4 TRBV28 NA NA CASSSGGGEKLFF TGTGCCAGCAGTAGTGGGGGCGGGGAAAAACTGTTTTTT
TRBJ1-1 TRBV9 once TRBD1 CASSATPGQGLTFF TGTGCCAGCAGCGCCACTCCGGGACAGGGATTAACTTTCTTT
TRBJ2-5 TRBV5-6 once NA CASNAGLLETQYF TGTGCCAGCAATGCCGGACTGCTGGAGACCCAGTACTTC
TRBJ2-2 TRBV10-3 NA TRBD1 CAISASATGGGGELFF TGTGCCATCAGTGCATCTGCGACAGGGGGCGGCGGGGAGCTGTTTTTT
TRBJ1-1 TRBV30 NA NA CAWSVAWGLNTEAFF TGTGCCTGGAGTGTAGCCTGGGGGCTGAACACTGAAGCTTTCTTT
TRBJ2-7 TRBV10-3 NA NA CAISGQELEQYF TGTGCCATCAGTGGGCAGGAACTGGAGCAGTACTTC
TRBJ1-2 TRBV4-1 NA TRBD1 CASSEDRGTRYGYTF TGCGCCAGCAGCGAAGACAGGGGGACCCGCTATGGCTACACCTTC
TRBJ1-1 TRBV6-2/TRBV6-3 NA TRBD1 CASSYQGADPRAFF TGTGCCAGCAGTTATCAGGGGGCCGACCCTCGGGCTTTCTTT
TRBJ1-2 TRBV18 NA NA CASSLLQGEGGNYGYTF TGTGCCAGCTCACTCCTTCAAGGAGAGGGTGGGAACTATGGCTACACCTTC
TRBJ1-4 TRBV21-1 NA NA CASSSTDRCNEKLFF TGTGCCAGCAGCTCCACGGACAGGTGTAATGAAAAACTGTTTTTT
TRBJ2-1 TRBV24-1 NA TRBD2 CATSAAGSYNEQFF TGTGCCACCAGTGCAGCGGGGTCCTACAATGAGCAGTTCTTC
TRBJ2-1 TRBV6-4 NA NA CASSDYNNEQFF TGTGCCAGCAGTGACTACAACAATGAGCAGTTCTTC
TRBJ1-2 TRBV27 NA NA CASSSRQIPPYGYTF TGTGCCAGCAGTTCCAGACAGATCCCGCCATATGGCTACACCTTC
TRBJ1-1 TRBV27 NA NA CASGNRVGTEAFF TGTGCCAGCGGAAACAGGGTGGGCACTGAAGCTTTCTTT
TRBJ2-1 TRBV7-9 NA NA CASSLPLGATMSWHFF TGTGCCAGCAGCCTCCCTTTGGGCGCTACAATGAGTTGGCATTTCTTC
TRBJ2-1 TRBV5-6 NA NA CASSLGTFNEQFF TGTGCCAGCAGCTTGGGAACATTCAATGAGCAGTTCTTC
TRBJ1-1 TRBV27 NA TRBD1 CASSPGTGGNTEAFF TGTGCCAGCAGCCCGGGGACAGGGGGGAACACTGAAGCTTTCTTT
TRBJ1-1 TRBV5-1 NA NA CASTVGQGNTEAFF TGCGCCAGCACCGTGGGCCAGGGGAACACTGAAGCTTTCTTT
TRBJ2-7 TRBV6-1 NA TRBD2 CASSEGRGLGTYEQYF TGTGCCAGCAGTGAAGGTCGGGGACTAGGCACCTACGAGCAGTACTTC
TRBJ1-5 TRBV7-2 NA NA CASGGNQPQHF TGTGCCAGCGGAGGGAACCAGCCCCAGCATTTT
TRBJ1-1 TRBV5-1 NA NA CASSLTAGNTEAFF TGCGCCAGCAGCTTAACAGCAGGGAACACTGAAGCTTTCTTT
TRBJ1-2 TRBV28 NA NA CASLSGTQGGYTF TGTGCCAGCCTCTCCGGGACTCAAGGGGGCTACACCTTC
TRBJ2-2 TRBV2 NA TRBD2 CASSDVAGAAGELFF TGTGCCAGCAGTGATGTAGCGGGAGCTGCCGGGGAGCTGTTTTTT
TRBJ1-1 TRBV5-6 NA NA CASSLNLAGVPEAFF TGTGCCAGCAGCTTAAACCTAGCAGGGGTCCCTGAAGCTTTCTTT
TRBJ2-7 TRBV5-4 NA NA CASSMDGAYEQYF TGTGCCAGCAGCATGGACGGAGCCTACGAGCAGTACTTC
TRBJ2-1 TRBV9 NA TRBD2 CASSVGTSDYNEQFF TGTGCCAGCAGCGTAGGTACTAGCGATTACAATGAGCAGTTCTTC
TRBJ2-7 TRBV7-9 few TRBD1 CASSPRTGDYEQYF TGTGCCAGCAGCCCCCGGACAGGGGATTACGAGCAGTACTTC
TRBJ1-2 TRBV2 NA TRBD1 CASSPGQGYGYTF TGTGCCAGCAGCCCGGGACAGGGCTATGGCTACACCTTC
TRBJ1-2 TRBV28 once NA CASIPEIRTYGYTF TGTGCCAGCATTCCCGAGATCAGGACATATGGCTACACCTTC
TRBJ1-1 TRBV4-1 NA TRBD1 CASSQDPGQAAEAFF TGCGCCAGCAGCCAAGATCCGGGACAGGCTGCTGAAGCTTTCTTT
TRBJ1-1 TRBV12-3/TRBV12-4 NA TRBD1 CASTQTGSTEAFF TGTGCCAGCACCCAGACAGGGAGTACTGAAGCTTTCTTT
TRBJ2-7 TRBV9 NA NA CASSRALLAPSGEQYF TGTGCCAGCAGCCGTGCCCTTCTAGCCCCCTCAGGCGAGCAGTACTTC
TRBJ2-7 TRBV4-3 NA NA CASSLGHGTYEQYF TGCGCCAGCAGCCTGGGACACGGCACCTACGAGCAGTACTTC
TRBJ1-2 TRBV7-9 NA TRBD1 CASSRDSINYGYTF TGTGCCAGCAGCCGGGACAGTATTAACTATGGCTACACCTTC
TRBJ2-7 TRBV3-1/TRBV3-2 NA TRBD2 CASSQVAGYEQYF TGTGCCAGCAGCCAAGTAGCGGGCTACGAGCAGTACTTC
TRBJ2-7 TRBV5-4 NA NA CASSLPGVDEQYF TGTGCCAGCAGCTTGCCAGGTGTAGACGAGCAGTACTTC
TRBJ2-7 TRBV11-1 NA NA CASSLVAGSGYEQYF TGTGCCAGCAGCTTAGTTGCGGGCTCGGGCTACGAGCAGTACTTC
TRBJ2-7 TRBV7-6 NA NA CASSPRVGGGTTPLYEQYF TGTGCCAGCAGCCCCCGAGTAGGGGGAGGGACGACTCCTCTCTACGAGCAGTACTTC
TRBJ1-2 TRBV29-1 NA NA CSALTVNYGYTF TGCAGCGCGCTGACAGTGAACTATGGCTACACCTTC
TRBJ1-3 TRBV9 NA TRBD1 CASSPERQGAVGNTIYF TGTGCCAGCAGCCCCGAGAGACAGGGGGCGGTTGGAAACACCATATATTTT
TRBJ1-2 TRBV9 NA TRBD1 CASSPRTGGIGYTF TGTGCCAGCAGCCCCCGGACAGGGGGAATTGGCTACACCTTC
TRBJ1-1 TRBV20-1 NA NA CSASTGFNTEAFF TGCAGTGCTAGTACAGGGTTTAACACTGAAGCTTTCTTT
TRBJ1-1 TRBV28 NA TRBD1 CASSLKQGKAFF TGTGCCAGCAGTTTAAAACAGGGGAAAGCTTTCTTT
TRBJ2-7 TRBV3-1/TRBV3-2 NA NA CASSQVSRGPTF TGTGCCAGCAGCCAAGTCTCCAGGGGTCCTACCTTC
TRBJ1-2 TRBV18 NA TRBD1 CASSPNRDRANGYTF TGTGCCAGCTCACCAAACCGGGACAGGGCAAATGGCTACACCTTC
TRBJ1-2 TRBV19 NA NA CASSIGTNNYGYTF TGTGCCAGTAGTATCGGGACAAATAACTATGGCTACACCTTC
TRBJ2-6 TRBV30 NA TRBD1 CAWRWTGPLSGANVLTF TGTGCCTGGAGGTGGACAGGGCCCCTCTCTGGGGCCAACGTCCTGACTTTC
TRBJ1-5 TRBV15 NA TRBD1 CATSTATGGGQPQHF TGTGCCACCAGCACCGCGACAGGGGGAGGACAGCCCCAGCATTTT